The T cell receptor beta chain under discussion was sequenced for a study of blood T cell repertoires in COVID-19. Background on the study: There were acute and convalescent COVID-19 samples, and they came from the United States, Italy and Spain.

The trim removed 3 bases at V and 2 bases at J, leaving 3 bases unmatched. The length of the CDR3 is 14 residues. Looked up from germline, CDR1 is SGHDT and CDR2 is YYEEEE. Some clones are missing from TCRdb's copy, which holds only in-frame ones; the method was immunoSEQ multiplex PCR. Of a few hundred thousand clones in the sample, 85% to 90% were seen once. The receptor was derived from a man in his sixties who had recovered from COVID-19. The sequencing input was peripheral blood. The chain uses TRBV5-6 and TRBJ1-2; 8 positions match TRBD1. CDR3 amino acids: CASSSRDRNYGYTF. The CDR3, as DNA: TGTGCCAGCAGCTCCCGGGACAGGAACTATGGCTACACCTTC.